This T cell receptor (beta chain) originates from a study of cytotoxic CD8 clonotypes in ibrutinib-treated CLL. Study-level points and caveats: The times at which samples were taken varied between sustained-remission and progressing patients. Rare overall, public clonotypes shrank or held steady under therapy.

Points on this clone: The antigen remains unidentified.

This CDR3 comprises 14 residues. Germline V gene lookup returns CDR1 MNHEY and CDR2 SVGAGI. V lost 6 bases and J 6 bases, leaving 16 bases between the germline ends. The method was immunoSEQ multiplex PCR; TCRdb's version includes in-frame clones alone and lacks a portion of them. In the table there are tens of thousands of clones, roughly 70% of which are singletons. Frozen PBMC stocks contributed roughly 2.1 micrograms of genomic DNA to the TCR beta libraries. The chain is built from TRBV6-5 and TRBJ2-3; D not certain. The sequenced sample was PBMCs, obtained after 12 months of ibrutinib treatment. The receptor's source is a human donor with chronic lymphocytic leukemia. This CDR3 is CASSPRDLPDTQYF. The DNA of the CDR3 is TGTGCCAGCAGCCCTAGGGATCTCCCCGATACGCAGTATTTT.